Below, 24 T cell receptor beta chains from the same sample are listed, as sequenced in a study of blood T cells in healthy people across ages. Through a sample-barcoded 5' primer and a J-beta primer mix, a second PCR was run for about 6 to 11 cycles. TCRdb re-called the 5' RACE reads through MiXCR, storing one row per CDR3 protein. The sample includes roughly 550,000 distinct CDR3 sequences, around 24% of them seen just once. These data were also filed under a second study, of T cells of mothers and their children.

The sequencing input was blood. The origin of the receptors is a boy aged 5-17 years in good health.

The chain joins TRBV9 to TRBJ2-7, with D possibly TRBD2 on 5 matching bases. Trimming pared 0 bases from V and 4 bases from J, leaving 8 bases between. The CDR3 length is 13 residues. Looked up from germline, CDR1 is SGDLS and CDR2 is YYNGEE. The CDR3 loop reads CASSVALAYEQYF. As DNA, the CDR3 is TGTGCCAGCAGCGTAGCCCTAGCTTACGAGCAGTACTTC.

There are a few counts of this clonotype. The chain couples TRBV19 to TRBJ2-3; the D gene is possibly TRBD2 (6 bases). The CDR3 runs to 15 residues. Germline V gene sequence: CDR1 LNHDA, CDR2 SQIVND (reference sequence). The ends were cut back, 10 bases at V and 3 bases at J, with 20 bases in the middle. The CDR3 DNA sequence: TGTGCCACCGGACCTGGGACGGGAGAGACAGATACGCAGTATTTT. As protein: CATGPGTGETDTQYF.

For this clonotype: This likely comes from a read error, as the CDR3 has no conserved phenylalanine or tryptophan at its end. The rearrangement uses TRBV11-1 and TRBJ2-7; no clear D. This CDR3 is built from 11 residues. CDR1 and CDR2 (germline): SGHAT, FQDESV (reference sequence). V was pared by 3 bases and J by 2 bases, with 2 bases between. The CDR3 spells CASSLAYEQYL. In DNA form, the CDR3 reads TGTGCCAGCAGCTTGGCCTACGAGCAGTACCTC.

This clonotype has at least ten counts. The chain carries TRBV7-2 and TRBJ1-1; perhaps TRBD1 as D (5 bases). The CDR3 runs 13 residues. In germline, CDR1 is SGHTA, CDR2 FQGNSA. V was shortened by 0 bases and J by 4 bases, with 6 bases between the two germline ends. The CDR3 nucleotides are TGTGCCAGCAGCTTAGCAGGGGTCACTGAAGCTTTCTTT. It is translated as CASSLAGVTEAFF.

This clonotype has just a few counts. J is TRBJ2-1 and V is TRBV27; D is perhaps TRBD2 (6 bases). The CDR3 has 14 residues. Germline CDR1 reads MNHEY; CDR2 reads SMNVEV (reference sequence). Trimming left V 3 bases short and J 5 bases short, with 11 bases between. Here the CDR3 DNA reads TGTGCCAGCAGTTTCCTCGGGACTCACAATGAGCAGTTCTTC. Translated, it gives CASSFLGTHNEQFF.

The gene calls are TRBV28 and TRBJ1-3, with D uncertain. V shed 2 bases and J shed 0 bases, with 8 bases lying between them. Germline V gene sequence: CDR1 MDHEN, CDR2 SYDVKM. The CDR3 has 15 amino acids. This CDR3 reads CASSLGSLSGNTIYF. CDR3 bases: TGTGCCAGCAGTTTAGGGAGCCTCTCTGGAAACACCATATATTTT.

The chain joins TRBV29-1 to TRBJ2-5; possible D gene TRBD1, 5 bases. The DNA end is more similar to TRBJ2-7, so the J call may be wrong. The length of the CDR3 is 13 residues. Germline V gene lookup returns CDR1 SQVTM and CDR2 ANQGSEA. CDR3 region: CSAAPGISYEQYF. The CDR3 region has the DNA TGCAGCGCAGCACCAGGGATTTCCTACGAGCAGTACTTC.

This clonotype has only a few counts. The rearrangement links TRBV7-8 to TRBJ2-3, with 11 bases that match TRBD2. This CDR3 spans 16 amino acids. With V trimmed by 7 bases and J by 5 bases, 11 bases remained unmatched. Germline loops: CDR1 SGHVS, CDR2 FQNEAQ. The DNA for the CDR3 is TGTGCCAGCACAGGTGTACTAGCGGGAGAGGGAGATACGCAGTATTTT. Its translation: CASTGVLAGEGDTQYF.

The chain uses TRBV5-1 and TRBJ2-3, with D perhaps given as TRBD1 or TRBD2 (5 bases each). Germline values: CDR1 SGHRS, CDR2 YFSETQ. The V end was cut by 3 bases, the J end by 0 bases, with 8 bases between. The CDR3 runs 14 residues. In nucleotides, the CDR3 is TGCGCCAGCAGCTCGAGGGGCAGCACAGATACGCAGTATTTT. It specifies CASSSRGSTDTQYF.

In its sample, this clonotype was seen a few times. The junction departs from germline at one end; a sequencing error may be responsible. The genes are TRBV28 and TRBJ2-5; 15 bases are shared with TRBD2. Looked up from germline, CDR1 is MDHEN and CDR2 is SYDVKM. CDR3 length: 15 residues. The CDR3 nucleotides read TGTGCCAGCAGTTCCTGGACTAGCGGGAGGGCCTTTGAGTTCTTC. This translates into CASSSWTSGRAFEFF.

This clonotype appeared a few times. The chain employs TRBV4-1 and TRBJ2-7; D is ambiguous. Between the trimmed V and J ends, which lost 1 base and 7 bases, there was a span of 11 bases. This CDR3 comprises 13 residues. Germline V lookup: CDR1 MGHRA, CDR2 YSYEKL. The CDR3 reads CASSQVGVGEQYF. Here the CDR3 DNA reads TGCGCCAGCAGCCAAGTTGGAGTGGGGGAGCAGTACTTC.

The gene calls are TRBV9 and TRBJ2-4; tentatively, D is TRBD1 or TRBD2 (6 bases each). The CDR3 loop spans 16 amino acids. Germline-derived CDR1 and CDR2 are SGDLS and YYNGEE. Trimming took 3 bases from V and 2 from J, leaving 15 bases between them. CDR3 amino acids: CASSAVEGGPKNIQYF. The CDR3 nucleotides are TGTGCCAGCAGCGCTGTAGAGGGGGGACCCAAAAACATTCAGTACTTC.

This clonotype was recorded a few times. The CDR3 is CASSLLRNTIYF. In nucleotides, the CDR3 is TGTGCCAGCAGCTTGTTACGAAACACCATATATTTT. The genes are TRBV5-6 and TRBJ1-3, with D uncertain. The CDR3 length is 12 residues. V lost 1 base and J 5 bases, leaving 4 bases between the germline ends. Germline CDR1 reads SGHDT; CDR2 reads YYEEEE.

V gene TRBV21-1 combines with J gene TRBJ2-7; the D call TRBD1 from the table was never checked on the DNA. TRBV21-1 is a pseudogene. The CDR3 is made up of 18 amino acids. CDR3 sequence reads: CASSKERTNGGTSYEQYF. CDR3 in DNA: TGTGCCAGCAGCAAAGAGCGAACCAACGGGGGCACTTCCTACGAGCAGTACTTC.

The chain recombines TRBV2 with TRBJ1-1; 7 bases fit TRBD1. Germline values: CDR1 SNHLY, CDR2 FYNNEI. The trim removed 1 base at V and 1 base at J, leaving 3 bases unmatched. The CDR3 is 15 residues long. The CDR3 protein is CASSEDRGTNTEAFF. The CDR3, as DNA: TGTGCCAGCAGTGAAGACAGGGGAACGAACACTGAAGCTTTCTTT. The whole variable domain, filled in from reference TRBV2 and TRBJ1-1, reads EPEVTQTPSHQVTQMGQEVILRCVPISNHLYFYWYRQILGQKVEFLVSFYNNEISEKSEIFDDQFSVERPDGSNFTLKIRSTKLEDSAMYFCASSEDRGTNTEAFFGQGTRLTVV.

This clonotype has a handful of counts. The chain employs TRBV4-3 and TRBJ2-1; 8 bases align to TRBD2. This CDR3 is 15 amino acids long. CDR1 and CDR2 (germline): LGHNA, YSLEER. The V gene end was trimmed by 2 bases and the J gene end by 8 bases; junction bases not matched to a gene: 8. The CDR3 DNA sequence: TGCGCCAGCAGCCAATCGGGACTAGAAGGCGATGAGCAGTTCTTC. It specifies CASSQSGLEGDEQFF.

In its sample, this clonotype was seen many times. The chain links TRBV20-1 to TRBJ1-2; D is unclear. Germline V CDR1 and CDR2: DFQATT, SNEGSKA (reference sequence). The CDR3 is made up of 17 amino acids. V gave up 0 bases and J gave up 0 bases, with 17 bases separating them. The chain's CDR3 is CSARDGIGPAANYGYTF. CDR3 bases: TGCAGTGCTAGAGATGGGATCGGGCCAGCTGCTAACTATGGCTACACCTTC.

This clonotype was seen repeatedly, ten times or more. The rearrangement links TRBV4-3 to TRBJ2-3; tentative D call: TRBD2 (6 bases). This CDR3 comprises 15 residues. Germline CDR1 reads LGHNA; CDR2 reads YSLEER. Trimming shortened V by 0 bases and J by 0 bases, and 7 bases separated the two germline ends. This CDR3 reads CASSQEGTSTDTQYF. The DNA for the CDR3 is TGCGCCAGCAGCCAAGAGGGGACTAGCACAGATACGCAGTATTTT.

This clonotype was counted between two and nine times. The chain carries TRBV10-3 and TRBJ2-7; 8 positions match TRBD2. Trimming removed 4 bases from V and 3 bases from J; junction bases left unmatched: 14. Germline CDR1 reads ENHRY; CDR2 reads SYGVKD. CDR3 size: 17 residues. The chain's CDR3 is CAISAKPGLVEYYEQYF. The CDR3 DNA sequence: TGTGCCATCAGTGCGAAGCCGGGACTAGTGGAATACTACGAGCAGTACTTC.

This chain links TRBV5-5 with TRBJ1-1; 8 nucleotides agree with TRBD1. J lost 4 bases, V lost 0 bases, and 2 bases had no gene match. The CDR3 runs to 14 residues. Germline CDR1 is SGHKS and CDR2 is YYEKEE (reference sequence). DNA for the CDR3: TGTGCCAGCAGCTTGGCAGGGGGCACCACTGAAGCTTTCTTT. This sequence encodes CASSLAGGTTEAFF.

The sample holds a few counts of this clonotype. The chain is built from TRBV28 and TRBJ1-1, with D possibly being TRBD1 (6 bases). Trimming left V 8 bases short and J 3 bases short, with 19 bases between. Per the germline V gene, CDR1 is MDHEN and CDR2 is SYDVKM. The CDR3 covers 15 residues. Here the CDR3 reads CASRAGAGAYTEAFF. DNA of the CDR3: TGTGCCAGCCGAGCCGGGGCGGGGGCTTACACTGAAGCTTTCTTT.

This clonotype was seen more than once but under ten times. This chain links TRBV7-9 with TRBJ2-1, with TRBD2 matching 10 bases. After removal of 3 bases from V and 7 bases from J, the junction contained 9 bases not matched to a gene. Germline V gene data show CDR1 as SEHNR and CDR2 as FQNEAQ (reference sequence). The CDR3 loop spans 16 amino acids. The CDR3 DNA sequence: TGTGCCAGCAGCTTTGGTCTAGCGGGAGAAGGGAATGAGCAGTTCTTC. Its protein is CASSFGLAGEGNEQFF.

This clonotype has a handful of counts. CDR3 coding DNA: TGTGCCAGCAGCCCGGATGGCGGGGCCTTTCCCTCAGATACGCAGTATTTT. Translating it yields CASSPDGGAFPSDTQYF. This chain connects TRBV7-2 to TRBJ2-3; TRBD2 might be the D (6 bases). Germline lookup yields CDR1 SGHTA and CDR2 FQGNSA. The CDR3 extends over 17 amino acids. V dropped 5 bases and J dropped 4 bases, with 22 bases sitting between them.

The rearrangement links TRBV7-9 to TRBJ2-4; D tentatively fits TRBD1 or TRBD2 (6 bases each). The germline V and J ends were trimmed by 1 base and 0 bases, with 13 bases remaining between them. The CDR3 consists of 17 residues. The germline V gene has CDR1 SEHNR and CDR2 FQNEAQ (reference sequence). In DNA, the CDR3 is TGTGCCAGCAGCTTAGTCGAGGGGGGTAAAGCCAAAAACATTCAGTACTTC. Protein product: CASSLVEGGKAKNIQYF.